In this sample, the clone carrying this T cell receptor (beta chain) turned up a few times. The data are from a study of Ad26.COV2.S vaccination and SARS-CoV-2 variants. CDR3 size: 15 residues. The ends were cut back, 0 bases at V and 8 bases at J, with 13 bases in the middle. Germline V CDR1 and CDR2: MNHNS, SASEGT. Repertoires were generated with immunoSEQ multiplex PCR, while TCRdb's copy carries only in-frame clones and drops some. The table records 97,000 or so clones, roughly 75% of them present only once. The rearrangement joins TRBV6-1 to TRBJ1-4, with TRBD1 as a possible D gene (6 bases). The sample consisted of peripheral blood, taken after recovery from COVID-19. The sequence was collected from a human donor who had recovered from COVID-19. The CDR3 here is CASSEAGSGDEKLFF. For the CDR3, the DNA is TGTGCCAGCAGTGAAGCTGGGTCAGGGGACGAAAAACTGTTTTTT.